The subject of this entry is one T cell receptor beta chain. The data are from a study of blood T cell repertoires in COVID-19. Turning to the study itself: Both acute and convalescent COVID-19 samples were obtained from the United States, Italy and Spain. T cells, B-cell-depleted T cells, or PBMCs supplied cDNA or gDNA.

V lost 2 bases to trimming and J lost 5 bases; unmatched junction nucleotides: 4. This CDR3 contains 14 residues. Germline V gives CDR1 MNHEY, CDR2 SVGAGI. Original data processing: By means of reference gene primer amplification, nucleated cell counts were estimated. Libraries were prepared by immunoSEQ multiplex PCR; TCRdb keeps only in-frame clonotypes and omits some of them. V, J and clone size derive from that table, while D and trimming were established from the DNA sequence. The profile covers about 77,000 clones, with more than 70% appearing a single time and roughly 15% taken by the ten largest.

This clonotype was sampled from a man aged 65 to 85 with active or convalescent COVID-19. This chain uses TRBV6-5 with TRBJ2-3; 7 nucleotides line up with TRBD1. The specimen was peripheral blood. CDR3 coding DNA: TGTGCCAGCAGTTACCGACAGGGTAGAGATACGCAGTATTTT. This encodes CASSYRQGRDTQYF.